One sample yielded the 24 T cell receptor beta chains listed below, sequenced in a study of CD8 T cells in ankylosing spondylitis. Each CDR3 protein gets one entry after TCRdb re-called the 5' RACE reads with MiXCR. Of 10,000 or so distinct CDR3 sequences in the sample, around 6% were seen once. The material sequenced was blood, either unsorted or a sorted T cell fraction (not recorded which). These receptors came from a female donor with ankylosing spondylitis or in good health (not recorded which).

By its share, this clonotype is medium-sized. This sequence joins TRBV9 and TRBJ2-7, with 12 positions matching TRBD2. Germline values: CDR1 SGDLS, CDR2 YYNGEE. V shed 4 bases and J 0 bases; nucleotides not matched to a gene: 5. The length of the CDR3 is 16 residues. The DNA of the CDR3 is TGTGCCAGCAGCACCTCGACTAGCGGGGGCTCCTACGAGCAGTACTTC. Its translation is CASSTSTSGGSYEQYF. The whole variable domain, remainder taken from reference TRBV9 and TRBJ2-7, is DSGVTQTPKHLITATGQRVTLRCSPRSGDLSVYWYQQSLDQGLQFLIQYYNGEERAKGNILERFSAQQFPDLHSELNLSSLELGDSALYFCASSTSTSGGSYEQYFGPGTRLTVT.

In its sample, this clonotype is medium-sized. The rearrangement joins TRBV6-4 to TRBJ2-7; D ambiguous. The CDR3 sequence is 13 residues long. V was trimmed by 9 bases and J by 5 bases, leaving 17 bases between them. From germline, CDR1 is MRHNA and CDR2 SNTAGT. The CDR3 DNA reads as TGTGCCAGGTCTGGGCTAGTCTCAGACGAGCAGTACTTC. Protein: CARSGLVSDEQYF.

With respect to this clonotype: A much larger clone lies one base from this, so it may be a read error. The CDR3 DNA is TGTGCCAGCAGGGGACCCGGAGCTGACGCTTTCTTT. Its protein is CASRGPGADAFF. The rearrangement joins TRBV9 to TRBJ1-1; D is possibly TRBD1 (5 bases). The CDR3 extends over 12 amino acids. Per the germline V gene, CDR1 is SGDLS and CDR2 is YYNGEE.

Details on this clonotype: A read error is possible here, since a much larger clone lies one base away. The chain employs TRBV9 and TRBJ2-7; unclear D gene. The length of the CDR3 is 13 residues. Germline CDR1 and CDR2: SGDLS and YYNGEE. The CDR3 DNA reads TGTGCCAACAGCGTAGGTGATACCTACGAGCAGTACTTC. Protein sequence: CANSVGDTYEQYF. Combining the CDR3 with reference TRBV9 and TRBJ2-7 gives the whole variable domain DSGVTQTPKHLITATGQRVTLRCSPRSGDLSVYWYQQSLDQGLQFLIQYYNGEERAKGNILERFSAQQFPDLHSELNLSSLELGDSALYFCANSVGDTYEQYFGPGTRLTVT.

This clonotype has at least ten counts. This sequence joins TRBV9 and TRBJ1-6; D uncertain. CDR3 length: 16 amino acids. Trimming took off 0 bases at V and 0 bases at J, with 7 bases between the two ends. CDR1 SGDLS and CDR2 YYNGEE come from the germline V gene. The CDR3 coding sequence is TGTGCCAGCAGCGTAGAAGGGATCTCCTATAATTCACCCCTCCACTTT. Translation gives CASSVEGISYNSPLHF.

In its sample, this clonotype ranks as medium-sized. The gene calls are TRBV9 and TRBJ2-1; 7 bases are shared with TRBD2. With V trimmed by 0 bases and J by 5 bases, 8 bases remained unmatched. Germline V gene data show CDR1 as SGDLS and CDR2 as YYNGEE. The CDR3 contains 16 residues. DNA for the CDR3: TGTGCCAGCAGCGTAGGAGCTAGCGGATCGAACAATGAGCAGTTCTTC. Amino acids: CASSVGASGSNNEQFF.

This clonotype was seen more than once but under ten times. V is TRBV24-1 and J is TRBJ2-7, with 8 bases aligning to TRBD2. V trimming: 5 bases; J trimming: 2 bases; junction bases outside the gene matches: 4. Germline V gene sequence: CDR1 KGHDR, CDR2 SFDVKD. This CDR3 has 14 amino acids. CDR3 region: CATSATSVPYEQYF. The CDR3 DNA follows: TGTGCCACCAGTGCGACTAGCGTGCCCTACGAGCAGTACTTC.

This clonotype was observed many times. The chain has TRBV9 and TRBJ2-2; D not resolved. Germline CDR1 reads SGDLS; CDR2 reads YYNGEE. The CDR3 covers 16 residues. Trimming removed 3 bases at V and 0 bases at J, with 12 bases between. This CDR3 is CASSASLGPNTGELFF. CDR3 nucleotides: TGTGCCAGCAGCGCATCCCTCGGGCCGAACACCGGGGAGCTGTTTTTT. The complete variable domain, with remaining parts taken from reference TRBV9 and TRBJ2-2, reads DSGVTQTPKHLITATGQRVTLRCSPRSGDLSVYWYQQSLDQGLQFLIQYYNGEERAKGNILERFSAQQFPDLHSELNLSSLELGDSALYFCASSASLGPNTGELFFGEGSRLTVL.

In its sample, this clonotype ranks as medium-sized. The rearrangement uses TRBV9 and TRBJ1-3, with 9 nucleotides matching TRBD1. The ends lost 1 base at V and 6 bases at J; junction bases unmatched: 11. Germline V gives CDR1 SGDLS, CDR2 YYNGEE. The CDR3 has 17 residues. Here the CDR3 DNA reads TGTGCCAGCAGCGTAAGCCCGGACAGGGGATCTTCAAACACCATATATTTT. Protein sequence: CASSVSPDRGSSNTIYF.

This clonotype was counted many times. The CDR3 here is CASSVGASHGYTF. The CDR3 nucleotides are TGTGCCAGCAGCGTAGGAGCTAGCCATGGCTACACCTTC. The chain carries TRBV9 and TRBJ1-2, with D hard to call. Germline lookup yields CDR1 SGDLS and CDR2 YYNGEE. Trimming removed 0 bases at V and 6 bases at J, with 9 bases between. The CDR3 is 13 amino acids.

This clonotype showed up just a few times. This chain links TRBV9 with TRBJ2-1; D ambiguous. The CDR3 length is 13 residues. V gave up 3 bases and J gave up 9 bases, with 13 bases separating them. Per the germline V gene, CDR1 is SGDLS and CDR2 is YYNGEE. CDR3 in amino acids: CASSGLGWGEQFF. The CDR3 DNA reads as TGTGCCAGCAGCGGGCTAGGGTGGGGTGAGCAGTTCTTC.

This clonotype was observed many times. A much larger clone sits a single nucleotide away, making a read error possible. The chain links TRBV9 to TRBJ2-3; no clear D. Germline lookup yields CDR1 SGDLS and CDR2 YYNGEE. The V gene lost 6 bases and the J gene lost 11 bases, with 16 bases spanning the gap. This CDR3 is 12 amino acids long. CDR3 sequence (DNA): TGTGCCAGCAAAGTGGACGATATCCAGCAGTATTTT. Translation gives CASKVDDIQQYF.

This clonotype was found a few times. This rearrangement joins TRBV9 to TRBJ2-1; 8 bases agree with TRBD1. The CDR3 totals 15 residues. Germline V lookup: CDR1 SGDLS, CDR2 YYNGEE. V gave up 4 bases and J gave up 4 bases; unmatched junction bases: 7. The CDR3 is CASSPPGGGYNEQFF. As DNA, the CDR3 is TGTGCCAGCAGCCCTCCAGGGGGCGGTTACAATGAGCAGTTCTTC.

This clonotype was seen repeatedly, ten times or more. The gene calls are TRBV9 and TRBJ2-2, with 15 bases that match TRBD2. The CDR3 runs 20 residues. After removal of 1 base from V and 0 bases from J, the junction contained 7 bases not matched to a gene. Germline CDR1 is SGDLS and CDR2 is YYNGEE. The CDR3 DNA reads TGTGCCAGCAGCGTAAGGGGACTAGCGGGAGGTGCCCCGAACACCGGGGAGCTGTTTTTT. It specifies CASSVRGLAGGAPNTGELFF.

The sample holds many counts of this clonotype. The V and J genes are TRBV9 and TRBJ2-1, with a possible D match to TRBD2 (6 bases). Germline values: CDR1 SGDLS, CDR2 YYNGEE. V was clipped by 6 bases and J by 5 bases, with 12 bases between them. There are 13 residues in the CDR3. In nucleotides, the CDR3 is TGTGCCAGCAATCTTGGGGGGAACAATGAGCAGTTCTTC. Its translation is CASNLGGNNEQFF.

This clonotype occurred a few times. CDR3 nucleotide sequence: TGTGCCAGCAGCCCAGTCGGAGGGGGCACAGATACGCAGTATTTT. Protein sequence: CASSPVGGGTDTQYF. This chain connects TRBV9 to TRBJ2-3, with D tentatively TRBD2 (6 bases). Germline lookup yields CDR1 SGDLS and CDR2 YYNGEE. The CDR3 length is 15 residues. The V and J ends lost 4 bases and 1 base respectively, with 13 bases between them.

The table lists this clonotype with many counts. The chain is built from TRBV9 and TRBJ1-1; D possibly corresponds to TRBD1 (6 bases). With 4 bases removed from V and 1 base from J, the gap between germline ends came to 14 bases. This CDR3 has 15 residues. Germline assignment: CDR1 SGDLS and CDR2 YYNGEE. CDR3 bases: TGTGCCAGCAGCTCAGAGACAGGAGAGAACACTGAAGCTTTCTTT. This translates into CASSSETGENTEAFF.

This clonotype was seen a handful of times. The chain is built from TRBV9 and TRBJ2-3; 8 nucleotides line up with TRBD2. The V segment lost 3 bases and the J segment 2 bases; nucleotides outside the gene matches: 11. The V gene's germline CDR1 is SGDLS and CDR2 YYNGEE. CDR3 length: 17 residues. CDR3 DNA: TGTGCCAGCAGCGAAGGCCTGGGCGGGGGGACCACAGATACGCAGTATTTT. Translating gives CASSEGLGGGTTDTQYF.

This clonotype has at least ten counts. The rearrangement links TRBV9 to TRBJ2-5; perhaps TRBD1 as D (6 bases). The CDR3 spans 17 residues. V dropped 4 bases and J dropped 5 bases, with 24 bases sitting between them. Germline CDR1 SGDLS, CDR2 YYNGEE. CDR3 in amino acids: CASSKQDRAGEQETQYF. The CDR3 nucleotides read TGTGCCAGCAGCAAACAAGATCGGGCAGGGGAGCAGGAGACCCAGTACTTC.

This clonotype was seen ten or more times. The V gene is TRBV9, the J gene TRBJ1-1; D unresolved. The CDR3 totals 13 residues. Germline V gene sequence: CDR1 SGDLS, CDR2 YYNGEE. V lost 4 bases and J lost 1, with 8 bases in between. This CDR3 reads CASSSDRNTEAFF. The CDR3 DNA sequence: TGTGCCAGCAGCTCCGATAGGAACACTGAAGCTTTCTTT.

This clonotype has ten or more counts. The V call is TRBV9, the J call TRBJ1-1; 7 nucleotides agree with TRBD1. The V and J ends lost 0 bases and 2 bases, in that order; junction bases with no gene match: 4. The CDR3 extends over 15 amino acids. Germline V gene lookup returns CDR1 SGDLS and CDR2 YYNGEE. The CDR3 loop is CASSVAGTANTEAFF. In DNA form, the CDR3 reads TGTGCCAGCAGCGTAGCTGGGACAGCTAACACTGAAGCTTTCTTT.

There are many counts of this clonotype. The chain is built from TRBV9 and TRBJ2-2; TRBD2 might be the D (6 bases). This CDR3 contains 17 residues. The germline V gene has CDR1 SGDLS and CDR2 YYNGEE. With 3 bases removed from V and 7 bases from J, the gap between germline ends came to 22 bases. The DNA for the CDR3 is TGTGCCAGCAGCGCAACCCCACCGGGACTCCGGGGCGGGGAGCTGTTTTTT. Translation gives CASSATPPGLRGGELFF.

This clonotype occurred many times. The rearrangement uses TRBV9 and TRBJ2-7, with D tentatively TRBD2 (5 bases). This CDR3 has 13 amino acids. Trimming cost V 4 bases and J 5 bases, with 13 bases left between them. The germline gives CDR1 SGDLS, CDR2 YYNGEE. CDR3 in amino acids: CASSPTRGHEQYF. CDR3 DNA sequence: TGTGCCAGCAGCCCCACTCGCGGGCACGAGCAGTACTTC.

This clonotype was recorded many times. The V and J genes are TRBV9 and TRBJ2-7, with 10 bases aligning to TRBD1. The CDR3 spans 15 residues. Trimming took 2 bases from V and 1 from J; bases not matched to a gene: 3. The V gene's germline CDR1 is SGDLS and CDR2 YYNGEE. The CDR3 nucleotides are TGTGCCAGCAGCGTTGGACAGGGGGTTTCCTACGAGCAGTACTTC. Its protein is CASSVGQGVSYEQYF.